This TCR beta chain was sequenced during a study of vaccination effects on CD4 cells after COVID-19. Overall study: Everyone in the study got two shots of either the BNT162b2 or mRNA-1273 vaccine.

Antigen-specific CD4+ T cells were expanded (with viral peptide pools) by the ViraFEST assay ahead of sequencing. Subsequent to a culture period of about ten days, CD4+ T cells were isolated. None of these healthy vaccinees had been infected with SARS-CoV-2 before vaccination. Days 3 and 7 were when half the medium was replaced with IL-2 medium. Notes on this clone: The antigen remains undetermined.

Study-wide findings and caveats: There was marked clonal contraction among infection- and vaccine-induced clones late after vaccination. Relatively few convalescent patients took part in the study, which had no early post-infection timepoints.

TCRdb keeps only in-frame clones here, not all; method: immunoSEQ multiplex PCR. In the table there are 50,000 to 60,000 clones, roughly 70% of which are singletons. V lost 7 bases, J lost 7 bases, and 5 bases stayed unmatched. This CDR3 region has 13 residues. The germline V gene encodes CDR1 SNHLY and CDR2 FYNNEI. Sample: CD4+ T cells from PBMCs cultured with SARS-CoV-2 spike peptides, taken before COVID-19 vaccination. The TCR originated in a human donor who received a COVID-19 vaccine. This chain connects TRBV2 to TRBJ1-4, with 8 bases fitting TRBD1. This CDR3 reads CASIRGQSEKLFF. In DNA, the CDR3 is TGTGCCAGCATCAGGGGGCAGAGTGAAAAACTGTTTTTT.